This is a list of T cell receptor beta chains from one sample in a study of T-cell memory formation after mild COVID-19. MiXCR, run by TCRdb on the 5' RACE reads, gives a single entry per CDR3 protein. The repertoire has a few hundred thousand distinct CDR3 sequences, approximately 16% of them found once; the top ten carry 22%. Sequenced: PBMCs or a T cell subset sorted from them (not recorded which). The receptors originated from a man between 18 and 29 years old who had mild COVID-19 (a few samples of this study predate the infection). Cell type and time point are not known. Both conserved end residues are trimmed from each CDR3.

TRBV10-3	TRBJ2-7	AISVSAYEQY
TRBV28	TRBJ2-2	ASSPRDRPTGELF
TRBV12-3/TRBV12-4	TRBJ2-3	ASRRGGYTDTQY
TRBV5-1	TRBJ2-7	ASSLGQGTPLEQY
TRBV11-3	TRBJ1-2	ASSDGGNYGYT
TRBV5-1	TRBJ2-7	ASSFRSPYEQY
TRBV20-1	TRBJ2-5	SASPGTGKETQY
TRBV4-1	TRBJ2-2	ASSHPAGDTGELF
TRBV12-3/TRBV12-4	TRBJ2-7	ASSFGGRASYEQY
TRBV4-1	TRBJ1-4	ASSQDGVREKLF
TRBV19	TRBJ2-3	ASSRGQGANTQY
TRBV30	TRBJ1-5	AWSGQENQPQH
TRBV7-9	TRBJ1-5	ASSLGPASNQPQH
TRBV28	TRBJ1-6	ASSPGGQFSPLH
TRBV5-1	TRBJ2-3	ASSLIGQRTDTQY